The rows below give T cell receptor beta chains drawn from one sample of a study of OX40 agonist ivuxolimab in advanced cancers. Some clones are missing from TCRdb's copy, which holds only in-frame ones; the method was immunoSEQ multiplex PCR. This sample has some 80,000 clones, with just over 90% found just once. Specimen: CD4+ or CD8+ T cells sorted from blood, collected in a trial of the OX40 agonist ivuxolimab. The source of these receptors is an adult with an advanced solid tumor such as melanoma, head and neck, liver or kidney cancer. Both conserved end residues are part of each CDR3. The order of the fields is V gene, CDR3 protein.

TRBV11-2,CASSPSGNTIYF
TRBV14,CASSQSGAVRVNEQFF
TRBV5-1,CASSTSPSTGELFF
TRBV11-2,CASSRGQISSYEQYF
TRBV5-1,CASSLAAGQQETQYF
TRBV7-2,CASSFGGRAETQYF
TRBV9,CASSPGGAGGYEQFF
TRBV19,CASSPTGLGINEQFF
TRBV18,CASSPPAGPNTEAFF
TRBV5-6,CASSPRGGTRRVWDYEQYF
TRBV6-1,CASSEGRLRTSGLRADTQYF
TRBV4-3,CASSQEWSPQGFYEQYF
TRBV29-1,CSVGGSSNQPQHF
TRBV5-6,CASSAGTATEAFF
TRBV27,CASSSELTSGHNEQFF
TRBV15,CATSRKGLAVETQYF
TRBV27,CASSLSPGWGHQPQHF
TRBV7-3,CASSQRQGRIETQYF
TRBV28,CASSLLGRVYGYTF
TRBV19,CASSDRSTDTQYF
TRBV9,CASSRDGYPGTGELFF
TRBV19,CASSASGRTDTQYF
TRBV14,CASSQRLTSRNTGELFF
TRBV6-4,CASSPPGTSGSFVSNNEQFF
TRBV14,CASSQEGGAFF
TRBV15,CATSFAGLAEKLFF
TRBV4-3,CASSVAGDAIWPQYF